Included here is one TCR beta chain sequence, with context. Its antigen is as yet unknown. These data are taken from a study of T cell responses to AZD1222 COVID-19 vaccine. As for the study in general: The analysis combined second doses at about 4 or about 12 weeks.

CDR3 length equals 13 residues. Trimming took 3 bases from V and 9 from J, leaving 12 bases between them. Germline lookup yields CDR1 KGHSH and CDR2 LQKENI. Overall study results and limits: Unmutated regions of variants are reportedly targeted by nearly half of spike-specific TCRs. At 160-218 and 743-854, vaccine-associated CD4 TCRs were dominant, and they spanned spike. A mostly white British donor set with more females was recruited, and clonal diversity was possibly underestimated.

The protocol was immunoSEQ multiplex PCR, while the TCRdb copy is restricted to in-frame clones and leaves out a portion. Of about 110,000 clones detected, around 90% appear once; the ten largest clones hold 7.8%. The genes are TRBV18 and TRBJ2-1, with D perhaps being TRBD1 or TRBD2 (5 bases each). The input for sequencing was peripheral blood, taken on day 0 of AZD1222 vaccination. The source of this sequence is an adult in good health. CDR3 DNA sequence: TGTGCCAGCTCACCCAACGACAGCGGTGAGCAGTTCTTC. Its translation: CASSPNDSGEQFF.